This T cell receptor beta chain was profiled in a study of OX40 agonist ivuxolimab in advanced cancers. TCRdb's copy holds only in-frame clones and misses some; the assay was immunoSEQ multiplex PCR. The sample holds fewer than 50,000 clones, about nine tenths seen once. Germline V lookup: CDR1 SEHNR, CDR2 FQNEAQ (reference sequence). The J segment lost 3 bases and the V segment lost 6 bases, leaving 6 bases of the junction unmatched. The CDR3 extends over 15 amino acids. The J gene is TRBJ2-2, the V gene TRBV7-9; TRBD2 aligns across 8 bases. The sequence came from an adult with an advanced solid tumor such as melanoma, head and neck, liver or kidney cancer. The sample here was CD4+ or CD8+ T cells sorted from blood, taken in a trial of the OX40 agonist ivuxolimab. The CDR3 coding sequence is TGTGCCAGCAGTACGGGACTAGACTACACCGGGGAGCTGTTTTTT. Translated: CASSTGLDYTGELFF.